The clone carrying this T cell receptor beta chain appeared a few times. Its antigen is still unknown. These data come from a study of Ad26.COV2.S vaccination and SARS-CoV-2 variants. Overall study context: Once, or twice with 56 days between doses, Ad26.COV2.S was given intramuscularly.

The method was immunoSEQ multiplex PCR; TCRdb's version includes in-frame clones alone and lacks a portion of them. The table shows about 500,000 clones, with 89% occurring only once. Treatment described: 15 to 20 received Ad26.COV2.S at low or high dose, single or two shots; a few received placebo; per-sample allocation not given. Sampling occurred on day 63 after the first vaccine or placebo injection. A Boston donor was an adult aged 18-55 years. Germline V gene sequence: CDR1 KGHSH, CDR2 LQKENI. This CDR3 is 13 amino acids long. Trimming shortened V by 2 bases and J by 4 bases, and 8 bases separated the two germline ends. Overall study results and limits: Placebo recipients trailed vaccine recipients in spike-specific TCR breadth. Researchers reported similar non-spike TCR breadth in vaccine and placebo recipients.

The sequences come from peripheral blood, collected in a trial of Ad26.COV2.S vaccine versus placebo. V is TRBV18 and J is TRBJ1-1; D not resolved. The receptor comes from a person between 18 and 65 years old who received the Ad26.COV2.S COVID-19 vaccine or a placebo. CDR3 amino acids: CASSPGLSTEAFF. The CDR3 DNA follows: TGTGCCAGCTCACCAGGGTTAAGCACTGAAGCTTTCTTT.